Detailed here is one T cell receptor beta chain. The record originates from a study of blood T cells in healthy people across ages. The CDR3 runs 16 residues. Germline CDR1 is MGHDK and CDR2 is SYGVNS. V gave up 3 bases and J gave up 0 bases, with 15 bases separating them. A second PCR of roughly 7 to 11 cycles used a sample-barcoded 5' primer and a J-beta primer mix. All cDNA molecules were each tagged by a template-switch adaptor with 12 random nucleotides. TCRdb re-called the 5' RACE reads with MiXCR, one entry per CDR3 protein. The sample holds 1.5 million to 2 million distinct CDR3 sequences, about 50% seen once.

This chain uses TRBV25-1 with TRBJ2-7, with D tentatively TRBD2 (6 bases). The receptor was derived from a middle-aged woman in good health. Specimen: blood. The CDR3 here is CASSDPGTGSSYEQYF. The CDR3 region has the DNA TGTGCCAGCAGTGACCCCGGGACCGGGAGCTCCTACGAGCAGTACTTC.